These 10 T cell receptor beta chains were all obtained from the same sample, sequenced in a study of blood T cell repertoires in COVID-19. The assay was immunoSEQ multiplex PCR, and TCRdb's table has in-frame clones only and misses some. Among 380,000 or so clones, approximately 87% were seen once, and the ten largest hold 1% to 1.5%. The source material was PBMCs or T cells enriched from blood (not recorded which). Receptors were obtained from a man aged 25-45 years who had recovered from COVID-19.

The gene calls are TRBV9 and TRBJ1-4; no reliable D call. The CDR3 loop spans 16 amino acids. V was clipped by 3 bases and J by 7 bases, with 19 bases between them. CDR1 is SGDLS, CDR2 YYNGEE, per germline. CDR3 DNA sequence: TGTGCCAGCAGCGCGCCGTCATGGGTAGGAGGTGAAAAACTGTTTTTT. Its protein is CASSAPSWVGGEKLFF.

This clone was counted only a few times. V usage is TRBV7-6 and J usage is TRBJ1-6; D is unclear. Per germline, CDR1 SGHVS and CDR2 FNYEAQ. V was trimmed by 5 bases and J by 7 bases, leaving 6 bases between them. The CDR3 extends over 12 amino acids. DNA for the CDR3: TGTGCCAGCAGCGCGAAGAATTCACCCCTCCACTTT. Protein sequence: CASSAKNSPLHF. Filled out from reference TRBV7-6 and TRBJ1-6, the complete variable domain reads GAGVSQSPRYKVTKRGQDVALRCDPISGHVSLYWYRQALGQGPEFLTYFNYEAQQDKSGLPNDRFSAERPEGSISTLTIQRTEQRDSAMYRCASSAKNSPLHFGNGTRLTVT.

The rearrangement links TRBV5-8 to TRBJ1-5; TRBD1 aligns across 10 bases. V was pared by 4 bases and J by 1 base, with 8 bases of the junction left unmatched. The CDR3 covers 17 residues. Germline-derived CDR1 and CDR2 are SGHTS and YDEGEE. The CDR3, as DNA: TGTGCCAGCAGCAGCCTGGACAGGGGGAAGAGCAATCAGCCCCAGCATTTT. Protein product: CASSSLDRGKSNQPQHF.

The J gene is TRBJ1-5, the V gene TRBV5-6; D perhaps matches TRBD1 (5 bases). Germline V CDR1 and CDR2: SGHDT, YYEEEE. This CDR3 comprises 15 residues. V dropped 2 bases and J dropped 6 bases, with 15 bases sitting between them. In DNA form, the CDR3 reads TGTGCCAGCAGCTTTCGTGAAGGGGTGGTTCAGCCCCAGCATTTT. This translates into CASSFREGVVQPQHF.

This chain uses TRBV27 with TRBJ1-4; D remains unclear. The ends were cut back, 8 bases at V and 1 base at J, with 8 bases in the middle. The germline gives CDR1 MNHEY, CDR2 SMNVEV (reference sequence). This CDR3 contains 13 residues. CDR3 nucleotides: TGTGCCAGCCGAGGGCGAACTAATGAAAAACTGTTTTTT. It codes for CASRGRTNEKLFF.

The J gene is TRBJ1-3, the V gene TRBV5-6, with D maybe TRBD1 (5 bases). The CDR3 length is 19 residues. Trimming pared 0 bases from V and 0 bases from J, leaving 19 bases between. In germline, CDR1 is SGHDT, CDR2 YYEEEE. The CDR3 spells CASSLVVSLDRGSGNTIYF. The CDR3 coding sequence is TGTGCCAGCAGCTTGGTTGTTAGCCTCGACAGAGGCTCTGGAAACACCATATATTTT.

The chain carries TRBV24-1 and TRBJ1-1, with D possibly being TRBD1 (5 bases). V was clipped by 7 bases and J by 11 bases, with 19 bases between them. The CDR3 extends over 13 amino acids. CDR1 KGHDR and CDR2 SFDVKD come from the germline V gene. CDR3 loop: CATRGWDSPRAFF. CDR3 DNA: TGTGCCACCAGGGGCTGGGACTCGCCCAGGGCTTTCTTT.

The chain links TRBV5-1 to TRBJ1-4; a weak D match, TRBD1 (5 bases). Trimming shortened V by 4 bases and J by 0 bases, and 13 bases separated the two germline ends. Looked up from germline, CDR1 is SGHRS and CDR2 is YFSETQ. This CDR3 is built from 16 residues. The CDR3 is CASSAGLTTTNEKLFF. The CDR3 coding sequence is TGCGCCAGCAGCGCGGGACTCACCACAACTAATGAAAAACTGTTTTTT.

In its sample, this clone was seen a few times. The gene calls are TRBV29-1 and TRBJ1-1; D is uncertain. CDR3 length: 14 amino acids. The germline V and J ends were trimmed by 1 base and 5 bases, with 14 bases remaining between them. Germline-derived CDR1 and CDR2 are SQVTM and ANQGSEA. CDR3 region: CSVEGTLRETEAFF. The CDR3 coding sequence is TGCAGCGTTGAAGGAACATTGCGGGAGACTGAAGCTTTCTTT.

This clone was picked up a small number of times. The chain couples TRBV18 to TRBJ1-1; D remains unclear. Trimming left V 5 bases short and J 1 base short, with 8 bases between. CDR3 size: 13 residues. CDR1 is KGHSH, CDR2 LQKENI, per germline. CDR3 sequence: CASSEEENTEAFF. CDR3 DNA: TGTGCCAGCTCAGAAGAGGAGAACACTGAAGCTTTCTTT.